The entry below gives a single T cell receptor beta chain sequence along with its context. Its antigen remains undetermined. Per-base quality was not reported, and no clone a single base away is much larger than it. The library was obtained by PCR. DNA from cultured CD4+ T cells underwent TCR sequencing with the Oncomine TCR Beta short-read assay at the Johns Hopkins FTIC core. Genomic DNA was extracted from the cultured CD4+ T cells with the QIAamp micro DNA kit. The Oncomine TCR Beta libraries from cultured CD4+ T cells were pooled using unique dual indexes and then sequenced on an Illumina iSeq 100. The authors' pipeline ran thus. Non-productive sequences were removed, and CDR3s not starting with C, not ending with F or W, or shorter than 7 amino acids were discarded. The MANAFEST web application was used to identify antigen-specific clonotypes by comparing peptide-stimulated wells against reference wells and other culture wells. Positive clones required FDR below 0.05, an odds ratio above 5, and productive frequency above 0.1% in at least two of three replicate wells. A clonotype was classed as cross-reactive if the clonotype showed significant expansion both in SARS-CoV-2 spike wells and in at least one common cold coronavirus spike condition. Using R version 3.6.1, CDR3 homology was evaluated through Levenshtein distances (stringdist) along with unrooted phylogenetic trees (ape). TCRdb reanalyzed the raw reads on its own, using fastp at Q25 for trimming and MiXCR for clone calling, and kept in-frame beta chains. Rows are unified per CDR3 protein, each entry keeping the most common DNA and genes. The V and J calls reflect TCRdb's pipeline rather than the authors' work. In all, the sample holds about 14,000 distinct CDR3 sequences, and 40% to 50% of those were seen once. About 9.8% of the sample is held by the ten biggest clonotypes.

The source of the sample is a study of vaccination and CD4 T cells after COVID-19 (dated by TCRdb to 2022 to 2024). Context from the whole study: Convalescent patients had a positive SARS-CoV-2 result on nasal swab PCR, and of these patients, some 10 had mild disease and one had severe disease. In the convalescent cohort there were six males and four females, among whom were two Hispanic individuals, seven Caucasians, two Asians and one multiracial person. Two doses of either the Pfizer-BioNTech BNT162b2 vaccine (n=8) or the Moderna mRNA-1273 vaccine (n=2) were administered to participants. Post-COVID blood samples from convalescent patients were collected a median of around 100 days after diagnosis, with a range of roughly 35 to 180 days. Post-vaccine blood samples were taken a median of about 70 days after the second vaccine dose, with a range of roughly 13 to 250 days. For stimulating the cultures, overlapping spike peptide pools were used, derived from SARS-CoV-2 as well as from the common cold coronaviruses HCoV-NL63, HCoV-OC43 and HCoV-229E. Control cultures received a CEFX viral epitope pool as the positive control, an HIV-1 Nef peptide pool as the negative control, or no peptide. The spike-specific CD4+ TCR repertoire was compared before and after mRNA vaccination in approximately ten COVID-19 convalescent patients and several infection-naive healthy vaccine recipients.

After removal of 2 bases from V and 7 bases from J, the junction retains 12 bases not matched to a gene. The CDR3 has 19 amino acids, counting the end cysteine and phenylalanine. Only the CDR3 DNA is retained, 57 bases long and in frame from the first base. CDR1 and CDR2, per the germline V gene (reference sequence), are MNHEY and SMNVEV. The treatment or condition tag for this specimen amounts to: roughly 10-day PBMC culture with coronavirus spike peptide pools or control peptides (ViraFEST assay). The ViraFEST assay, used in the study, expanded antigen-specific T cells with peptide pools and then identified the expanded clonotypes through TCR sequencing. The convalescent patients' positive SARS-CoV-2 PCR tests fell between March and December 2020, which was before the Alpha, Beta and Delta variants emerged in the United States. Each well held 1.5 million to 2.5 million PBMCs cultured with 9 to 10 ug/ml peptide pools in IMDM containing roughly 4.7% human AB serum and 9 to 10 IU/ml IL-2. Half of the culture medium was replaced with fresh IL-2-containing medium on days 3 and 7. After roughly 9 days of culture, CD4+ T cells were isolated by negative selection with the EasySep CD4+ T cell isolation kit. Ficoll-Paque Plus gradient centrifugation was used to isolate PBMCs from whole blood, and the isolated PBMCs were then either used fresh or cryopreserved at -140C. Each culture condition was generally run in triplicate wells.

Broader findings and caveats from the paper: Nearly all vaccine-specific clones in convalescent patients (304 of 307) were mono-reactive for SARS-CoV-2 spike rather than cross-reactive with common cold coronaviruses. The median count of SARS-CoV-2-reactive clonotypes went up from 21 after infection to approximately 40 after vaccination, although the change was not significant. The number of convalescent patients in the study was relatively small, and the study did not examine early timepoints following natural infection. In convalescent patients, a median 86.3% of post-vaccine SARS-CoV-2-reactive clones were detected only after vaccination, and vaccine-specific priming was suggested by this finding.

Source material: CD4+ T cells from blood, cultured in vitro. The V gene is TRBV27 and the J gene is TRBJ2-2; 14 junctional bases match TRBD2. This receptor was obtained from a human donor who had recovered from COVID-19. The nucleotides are TGTGCCAGCAGTTTAACCGTAAGACTAGCGGGGGGGCCTAGCGGGGAGCTGTTTTTT. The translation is CASSLTVRLAGGPSGELFF.